The 27 T cell receptor beta chains given below trace back to one sample, sequenced in a study of blood T cell repertoires in COVID-19 (dated by TCRdb to 2020 to 2021). Library generation was performed with the immunoSEQ multiplex PCR assay. TCRdb's version of the immuneACCESS table is confined to in-frame rearrangements and falls short of the full clone set. An unresolved V gene accounts for under half of the shortfall where checked; the remainder is of unknown origin. The sample data list 390,000 or so clones, and 90% of these were observed just once. The ten largest clones add up to around 7% of the sample. Sample: peripheral blood. Receptors were obtained from a man aged 18 to 30 with active or convalescent COVID-19.

This clone was detected only once. V is TRBV6-9 and J is TRBJ1-3; possible D gene TRBD1, 5 bases. Germline CDR1 MNHGY, CDR2 SVAAGI. CDR3 length equals 14 residues. Trimming shortened V by 4 bases and J by 8 bases, and 15 bases separated the two germline ends. CDR3 bases: TGTGCCAGCAGTTTCCGGGACTCAGAGGACACCATATATTTT. Residues: CASSFRDSEDTIYF.

This rearrangement joins TRBV5-1 to TRBJ1-6; tentatively, D is TRBD1 (6 bases). Germline V gene data show CDR1 as SGHRS and CDR2 as YFSETQ. V was shortened by 4 bases and J by 5 bases, with 16 bases between the two germline ends. There are 16 residues in the CDR3. CDR3 DNA: TGCGCCAGCAGCCCCGACAGGACTAGGGATAATTCACCCCTCCACTTT. Translated: CASSPDRTRDNSPLHF.

In its sample, this clone was seen once. This chain uses TRBV28 with TRBJ1-5; tentatively, D is TRBD1 (6 bases). Germline V CDR1 and CDR2: MDHEN, SYDVKM. The germline V and J ends were trimmed by 7 bases and 9 bases, with 22 bases remaining between them. The CDR3 extends over 15 amino acids. Here the CDR3 DNA reads TGTGCCAGCATTCGAGGTCGGGGGGCTCGAAGGCCCCAGCATTTT. This sequence encodes CASIRGRGARRPQHF.

The chain employs TRBV28 and TRBJ2-1; 9 bases align to TRBD1. The CDR3 totals 15 residues. The V and J ends lost 2 bases and 9 bases, in that order; junction bases with no gene match: 8. Per germline, CDR1 MDHEN and CDR2 SYDVKM. The DNA for the CDR3 is TGTGCCAGCAGTTTACTGGGACAGGGTAGGGGTGAGCAGTTCTTC. Its protein is CASSLLGQGRGEQFF. Filled out from reference TRBV28 and TRBJ2-1, the complete variable domain reads DVKVTQSSRYLVKRTGEKVFLECVQDMDHENMFWYRQDPGLGLRLIYFSYDVKMKEKGDIPEGYSVSREKKERFSLILESASTNQTSMYLCASSLLGQGRGEQFFGPGTRLTVL.

The genes are TRBV7-2 and TRBJ1-1; perhaps TRBD1 as D (6 bases). In germline, CDR1 is SGHTA, CDR2 FQGNSA. Trimming removed 1 base at V and 1 base at J, with 10 bases between. The CDR3 is 15 residues long. The CDR3 here is CASSLGYRANTEAFF. For the CDR3, the DNA is TGTGCCAGCAGCTTAGGATACAGGGCGAACACTGAAGCTTTCTTT.

The chain joins TRBV27 to TRBJ2-2; 7 nucleotides align to TRBD1. With V trimmed by 5 bases and J by 2 bases, 5 bases remained unmatched. CDR1 and CDR2 from the germline V gene are MNHEY and SMNVEV (reference sequence). The CDR3 covers 15 residues. For the CDR3, the DNA is TGTGCCAGCAGTAGCGGACAGGTTAACACCGGGGAGCTGTTTTTT. It specifies CASSSGQVNTGELFF.

V and J are TRBV4-1 and TRBJ1-1; D gene ambiguous. CDR1 MGHRA and CDR2 YSYEKL come from the germline V gene. Trimming removed 1 base at V and 1 base at J, with 7 bases between. This CDR3 comprises 14 residues. The DNA of the CDR3 is TGCGCCAGCAGCCAAGGGCGGGGGAACACTGAAGCTTTCTTT. This sequence encodes CASSQGRGNTEAFF.

CDR3 coding DNA: TGTGCCTGGAAGTCAGGGCCCTACGAGCAGTACTTC. This codes for CAWKSGPYEQYF. The rearrangement links TRBV30 to TRBJ2-7; TRBD1 might be the D (5 bases). The CDR3 contains 12 residues. Between the trimmed V and J ends, which lost 4 bases and 2 bases, there was a span of 9 bases. Germline V CDR1 and CDR2: GTSNPN, SVGIG (reference sequence). Full variable domain (missing parts from reference TRBV30 and TRBJ2-7): SQTIHQWPATLVQPVGSPLSLECTVEGTSNPNLYWYRQAAGRGLQLLFYSVGIGQISSEVPQNLSASRPQDRQFILSSKKLLLSDSGFYLCAWKSGPYEQYFGPGTRLTVT.

The chain uses TRBV27 and TRBJ2-1, with a tentative D call TRBD2 (5 bases). Trimming stripped 5 bases from V and 0 bases from J, with 11 bases between. Germline-derived CDR1 and CDR2 are MNHEY and SMNVEV (reference sequence). This CDR3 is 15 amino acids long. The CDR3 DNA sequence: TGTGCCAGCAGTCCCTGGGGAGACTCCTACAATGAGCAGTTCTTC. This gives the protein CASSPWGDSYNEQFF.

This chain links TRBV11-2 with TRBJ2-7; D unresolved. V was trimmed by 1 base and J by 0 bases, leaving 7 bases between them. CDR1 SGHAT and CDR2 FQNNGV come from the germline V gene. The CDR3 runs 14 residues. The CDR3 DNA follows: TGTGCCAGCAGCTTAGGGGCCCTCTCCTACGAGCAGTACTTC. This sequence encodes CASSLGALSYEQYF.

V is TRBV5-4 and J is TRBJ2-1, with 9 bases fitting TRBD1. Germline trimming cut 6 bases from V and 7 bases from J; bases unmatched to any gene: 11. Germline CDR1 and CDR2: SGHNT and YYREEE (reference sequence). The CDR3 consists of 15 residues. The CDR3 sequence is CASTEADRGPNEQFF. The CDR3 DNA reads as TGTGCCAGCACCGAAGCGGACAGGGGCCCAAATGAGCAGTTCTTC. The variable domain in full, with the rest retrieved from reference TRBV5-4 and TRBJ2-1, is ETGVTQSPTHLIKTRGQQVTLRCSSQSGHNTVSWYQQALGQGPQFIFQYYREEENGRGNFPPRFSGLQFPNYSSELNVNALELDDSALYLCASTEADRGPNEQFFGPGTRLTVL.

The chain combines TRBV7-2 with TRBJ2-1; 11 bases are shared with TRBD2. The CDR3 extends over 15 amino acids. The trim removed 5 bases at V and 7 bases at J, leaving 7 bases unmatched. CDR1 and CDR2 from the germline V gene are SGHTA and FQGNSA. The CDR3 DNA follows: TGTGCCAGCAGCCCCTCTAGCGGGAGGTGGAATGAGCAGTTCTTC. The encoded protein is CASSPSSGRWNEQFF. The whole variable domain, remainder taken from reference TRBV7-2 and TRBJ2-1, is GAGVSQSPSNKVTEKGKDVELRCDPISGHTALYWYRQSLGQGLEFLIYFQGNSAPDKSGLPSDRFSAERTGGSVSTLTIQRTQQEDSAVYLCASSPSSGRWNEQFFGPGTRLTVL.

V is TRBV28 and J is TRBJ1-2; D gene unclear. The V end lost 4 bases, the J end lost 4 bases, and 16 bases lay between the germline ends. Germline assignment: CDR1 MDHEN and CDR2 SYDVKM. The CDR3 has 15 amino acids. The CDR3 sequence is CASSSLPIQSYGYTF. CDR3 nucleotides: TGTGCCAGCAGTTCACTCCCGATTCAAAGCTATGGCTACACCTTC.

V is TRBV9 and J is TRBJ2-3; 10 bases align to TRBD2. Germline-derived CDR1 and CDR2 are SGDLS and YYNGEE. The CDR3 sequence is 18 residues long. The ends lost 6 bases at V and 5 bases at J; junction bases unmatched: 18. The CDR3 nucleotides are TGTGCCAGCACCCCCCAAGGGGGTTCTAGCGGGAGACGAGATACGCAGTATTTT. It specifies CASTPQGGSSGRRDTQYF. The full variable domain, completed using reference TRBV9 and TRBJ2-3, is DSGVTQTPKHLITATGQRVTLRCSPRSGDLSVYWYQQSLDQGLQFLIQYYNGEERAKGNILERFSAQQFPDLHSELNLSSLELGDSALYFCASTPQGGSSGRRDTQYFGPGTRLTVL.

The chain employs TRBV5-4 and TRBJ2-7, with 10 bases lining up with TRBD2. In germline, CDR1 is SGHNT, CDR2 YYREEE (reference sequence). Trimming took 4 bases from V and 4 from J; bases not matched to a gene: 8. CDR3 length: 15 amino acids. The CDR3 DNA sequence: TGTGCCAGCAGCCCCGGGACTAGCGCGTCGTACGAGCAGTACTTC. Amino acids: CASSPGTSASYEQYF.

The V call is TRBV19, the J call TRBJ1-6; D is uncertain. The CDR3 is made up of 16 amino acids. Trimming cost V 7 bases and J 0 bases, with 13 bases left between them. Germline V gene sequence: CDR1 LNHDA, CDR2 SQIVND (reference sequence). The CDR3 coding sequence is TGTGCCAGTATTAACCAGGCCAACTCCTATAATTCACCCCTCCACTTT. This gives the protein CASINQANSYNSPLHF.

The chain recombines TRBV2 with TRBJ1-2, with 7 nucleotides matching TRBD1. The CDR3 consists of 13 residues. The V gene end was trimmed by 7 bases and the J gene end by 7 bases; junction bases not matched to a gene: 9. CDR1 is SNHLY and CDR2 is FYNNEI in the germline V gene. The CDR3 DNA reads TGTGCCAGCAAGGGAGACAGGGTACGTGGCTACACCTTC. Encoded protein: CASKGDRVRGYTF.

V and J are TRBV5-6 and TRBJ2-7, with 9 bases fitting TRBD1. This CDR3 is 15 amino acids long. CDR1 is SGHDT and CDR2 is YYEEEE in the germline V gene. V shed 0 bases and J 7 bases; nucleotides not matched to a gene: 8. CDR3 DNA: TGTGCCAGCAGCTTGGGGACAGGGGCCCCCCGGGAGCAGTACTTC. This sequence encodes CASSLGTGAPREQYF.

The chain recombines TRBV6-4 with TRBJ2-3, with 8 bases that match TRBD1. This CDR3 has 19 residues. CDR1 and CDR2 from the germline V gene are MRHNA and SNTAGT. Trimming removed 6 bases from V and 5 bases from J; junction bases left unmatched: 22. The CDR3 loop reads CASSNLDQPQGARGDTQYF. The CDR3 DNA follows: TGTGCCAGCAGCAACCTCGACCAACCCCAGGGGGCAAGAGGAGATACGCAGTATTTT.

The chain combines TRBV4-1 with TRBJ2-3, with 8 bases matching TRBD2. V shed 3 bases and J 5 bases; nucleotides not matched to a gene: 10. CDR3 length equals 16 residues. The germline CDR1 and CDR2 sequences are MGHRA and YSYEKL. CDR3 DNA: TGCGCCAGCAGCCACGGGAGGGCGGGGGTAGGAGATACGCAGTATTTT. It is translated as CASSHGRAGVGDTQYF.

V usage is TRBV19 and J usage is TRBJ2-1, with D possibly matching TRBD2 (5 bases). This CDR3 has 15 residues. The germline V and J ends were trimmed by 1 base and 5 bases, with 12 bases remaining between them. Germline V gives CDR1 LNHDA, CDR2 SQIVND (reference sequence). The CDR3 loop is CASSIAHRGHNEQFF. CDR3 nucleotide sequence: TGTGCCAGTAGTATAGCCCATAGAGGGCACAATGAGCAGTTCTTC.

The count of this clone is one. This sequence joins TRBV28 and TRBJ1-5; the D gene is possibly TRBD1 (6 bases). This CDR3 is built from 18 residues. Per germline, CDR1 MDHEN and CDR2 SYDVKM. With 4 bases removed from V and 0 bases from J, the gap between germline ends came to 19 bases. The CDR3 region is CASSSTGWAGDSNQPQHF. In nucleotides, the CDR3 is TGTGCCAGCAGTTCCACTGGGTGGGCAGGGGATAGCAATCAGCCCCAGCATTTT.

A few counts support this clone. This sequence joins TRBV6-4 and TRBJ1-1; the match to TRBD1 covers 8 bases. With V trimmed by 6 bases and J by 2 bases, 5 bases remained unmatched. The CDR3 covers 14 residues. CDR1 MRHNA and CDR2 SNTAGT come from the germline V gene. CDR3 sequence reads: CASRMDRANTEAFF. Here the CDR3 DNA reads TGTGCCAGCAGGATGGACAGGGCCAACACTGAAGCTTTCTTT.

V and J are TRBV9 and TRBJ2-1, with 11 positions matching TRBD2. Germline assignment: CDR1 SGDLS and CDR2 YYNGEE. The CDR3 is 14 amino acids. The trim removed 7 bases at V and 8 bases at J, leaving 8 bases unmatched. The CDR3, as DNA: TGTGCCAGCGCAACTAGCGGGAGTCTGGATGAGCAGTTCTTC. Translating gives CASATSGSLDEQFF.

This clone was seen only once. The DNA for the CDR3 is TGTGCCAGCAGCTTAGTTAGCGGCCAAGCGGACACCGGGGAGCTGTTTTTT. It specifies CASSLVSGQADTGELFF. This chain links TRBV7-2 with TRBJ2-2; D possibly corresponds to TRBD2 (6 bases). This CDR3 is built from 17 residues. V lost 1 base to trimming and J lost 3 bases, with 15 bases between them. Germline CDR1 reads SGHTA; CDR2 reads FQGNSA.

The chain combines TRBV19 with TRBJ2-2, with 8 bases matching TRBD1. Germline CDR1 and CDR2: LNHDA and SQIVND (reference sequence). The V and J ends lost 9 bases and 4 bases, in that order; junction bases with no gene match: 4. The CDR3 spans 13 residues. In DNA, the CDR3 is TGTGCCAGCGACAGGGGTGGCACCGGGGAGCTGTTTTTT. Protein sequence: CASDRGGTGELFF.

CDR3 DNA: TGCAGTGCTAGTTTACAGGGGGCATATGGCTACACCTTC. It codes for CSASLQGAYGYTF. The chain is built from TRBV20-1 and TRBJ1-2, with TRBD1 matching over 9 bases. J gave up 5 bases and V 3 bases, and 4 bases lay outside the gene matches. The CDR3 runs 13 residues. The germline gives CDR1 DFQATT, CDR2 SNEGSKA (reference sequence).